This paragraph reports one TCR beta chain. Antigen unknown. This specimen belongs to a study of T cells in Graves' hyperthyroidism and ophthalmopathy. Study at large: Peripheral blood was drawn at first diagnosis, prior to all treatment.

RNA transcripts were the template for amplifying TCR beta CDR3 regions. During a first-round RT-PCR of the TCR CDR3, the HTBI primer set was used. TCRdb analysed the multiplex PCR reads with MiXCR anew, one entry per CDR3 protein. This table has around 520,000 distinct CDR3 sequences, 13% to 15% appearing once. This CDR3 contains 15 residues. Germline V gives CDR1 SGHRS, CDR2 YFSETQ. Trimming left V 3 bases short and J 2 bases short, with 9 bases between. Thyroid ultrasound and orbital computed tomography, with clinical symptoms and serum thyroxine and TRAb, informed diagnoses. General study results and limits: In the analysis, a 13 V-J model separated ophthalmopathy from stable hyperthyroidism. In the blood, most expanded thyroid clonotypes above 0.001 appeared as well.

Sequenced: blood. The chain is built from TRBV5-1 and TRBJ2-6, with TRBD1 as a possible D gene (6 bases). This clonotype was sampled from a woman under 30 with Graves' hyperthyroidism. CDR3 sequence: CASSSTGTGANVLTF. In nucleotides, the CDR3 is TGCGCCAGCAGCTCCACAGGGACTGGGGCCAACGTCCTGACTTTC.